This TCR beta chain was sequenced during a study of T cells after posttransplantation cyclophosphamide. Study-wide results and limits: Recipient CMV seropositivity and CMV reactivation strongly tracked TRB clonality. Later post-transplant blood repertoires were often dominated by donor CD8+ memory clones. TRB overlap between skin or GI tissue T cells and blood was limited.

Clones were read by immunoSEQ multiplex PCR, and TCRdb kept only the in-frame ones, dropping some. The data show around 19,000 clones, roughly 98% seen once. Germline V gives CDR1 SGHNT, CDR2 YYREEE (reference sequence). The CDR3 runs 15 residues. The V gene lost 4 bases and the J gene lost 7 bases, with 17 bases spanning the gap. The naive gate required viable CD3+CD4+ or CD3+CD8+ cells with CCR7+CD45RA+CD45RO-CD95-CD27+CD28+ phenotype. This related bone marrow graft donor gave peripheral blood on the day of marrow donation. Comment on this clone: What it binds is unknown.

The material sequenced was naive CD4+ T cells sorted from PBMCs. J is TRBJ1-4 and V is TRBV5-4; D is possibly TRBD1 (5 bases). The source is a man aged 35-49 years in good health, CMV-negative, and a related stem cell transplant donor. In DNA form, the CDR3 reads TGTGCCAGCAGCCGGGACGGGGGGGTTAGTGAAAAACTGTTTTTT. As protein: CASSRDGGVSEKLFF.